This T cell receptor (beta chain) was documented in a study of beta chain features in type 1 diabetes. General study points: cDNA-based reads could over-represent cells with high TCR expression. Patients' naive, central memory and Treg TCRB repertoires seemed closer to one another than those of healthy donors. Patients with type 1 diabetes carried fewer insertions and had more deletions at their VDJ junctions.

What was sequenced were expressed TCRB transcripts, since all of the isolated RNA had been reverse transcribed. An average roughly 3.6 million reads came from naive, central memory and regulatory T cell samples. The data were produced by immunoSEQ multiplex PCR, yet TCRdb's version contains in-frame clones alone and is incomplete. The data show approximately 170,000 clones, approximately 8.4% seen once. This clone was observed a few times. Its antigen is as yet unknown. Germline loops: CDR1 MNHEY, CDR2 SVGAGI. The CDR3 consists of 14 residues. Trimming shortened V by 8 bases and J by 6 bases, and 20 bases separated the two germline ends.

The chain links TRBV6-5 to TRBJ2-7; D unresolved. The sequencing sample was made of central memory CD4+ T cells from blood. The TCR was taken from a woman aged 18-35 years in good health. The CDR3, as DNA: TGTGCCAGCCGGTCCTCCCGTCGAGTATCCGAGCAGTACTTC. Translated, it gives CASRSSRRVSEQYF.